Listed below are T cell receptor beta chains from one sample, sequenced in a study of radiotherapy plus CTLA-4 blockade in lung cancer. Sequenced by immunoSEQ multiplex PCR; TCRdb stores in-frame clones only, minus some. Altogether 85,000 to 90,000 clones are present, roughly 86% being singletons, with the ten largest covering 15% to 20%. The sequences come from peripheral blood, collected from a patient treated with radiotherapy plus ipilimumab. These receptors all come from a human donor with non-small cell lung cancer that progressed on radiotherapy plus ipilimumab. Both conserved end residues are part of each CDR3. D genes are given only for firm matches. Clone size is not always given. Where it is, it says once, few, many or a class for expanded clones.

TGTGCCAGCAGTCCACCCATTAAGACAGGGAAACTGTTTTTT,CASSPPIKTGKLFF,TRBD1,TRBV28,TRBJ1-4,once
TGTGCCAGCAAAACAGGGAATCAGCCCCAGCATTTT,CASKTGNQPQHF,-,TRBV6-1,TRBJ1-5,-
TGTGCCAGCAGACTGACAGGGGAAACTGAAGCTTTCTTT,CASRLTGETEAFF,TRBD1,TRBV27,TRBJ1-1,-
TGTGCCAGCTCAGACAGGGGTTCCTACGAGCAGTACTTC,CASSDRGSYEQYF,TRBD1,TRBV18,TRBJ2-7,-
TGTGCCAGCAGCAGCGATTCCTTTAGCAATCAGCCCCAGCATTTT,CASSSDSFSNQPQHF,-,TRBV7-2,TRBJ1-5,-
TGTGCCAGCAGCCTCCAGCGGGGGAACACAGATACGCAGTATTTT,CASSLQRGNTDTQYF,TRBD2,TRBV25-1,TRBJ2-3,-
TGTGCTAGCAGCTCCGGGAGGGGGTACCAAGAGACCCAGTACTTC,CASSSGRGYQETQYF,TRBD2,TRBV7-7,TRBJ2-5,-
TGTGCCAGCAGCCAGGCAGGACAGGGAATCAATCAGCCCCAGCATTTT,CASSQAGQGINQPQHF,TRBD1,TRBV4-2,TRBJ1-5,-
TGTGCCTGGAGCTTCGTAGGGACTAGCGGGAGTCCATCAATCTACGAGCAGTACTTC,CAWSFVGTSGSPSIYEQYF,TRBD2,TRBV30,TRBJ2-7,-
TGTGCCAGCACCCGAAGCGGGGGGGCCTACAATGAGCAGTTCTTC,CASTRSGGAYNEQFF,TRBD2,TRBV6-5,TRBJ2-1,-
TGTGCCAGCAGCTTAGGGACAAGTTCACCCCTCCACTTT,CASSLGTSSPLHF,-,TRBV7-2,TRBJ1-6,once
TGTGCCAGCAGCGTAGGGATGAACACTGAAGCTTTCTTT,CASSVGMNTEAFF,-,TRBV9,TRBJ1-1,few
TGTGCCAGCAGCCAAGGGGCTACAACGGTGTATGGCTACACCTTC,CASSQGATTVYGYTF,-,TRBV4-2,TRBJ1-2,-
TGTGCCAGCAGCCCCCAGACGGCAACTCATGGCTACACCTTC,CASSPQTATHGYTF,-,TRBV7-2,TRBJ1-2,-
TGCGCCAGCAGCTTGTGGGGGACCGGGGAGCTGTTTTTT,CASSLWGTGELFF,-,TRBV5-1,TRBJ2-2,-
TGTGCCAGCTCACCACGGACTACCCAACGGGGGTTGGAGCAGTACTTC,CASSPRTTQRGLEQYF,-,TRBV18,TRBJ2-7,-
TGTGCCAGCAGCTTTGCGGGGGCCGGGGAGACCCAGTACTTC,CASSFAGAGETQYF,-,TRBV7-9,TRBJ2-5,-
TGTGCCAGCTCATCAGGGGATTGGGAGTACGAGCAGTACTTC,CASSSGDWEYEQYF,-,TRBV18,TRBJ2-7,-
TGTGCCATCAGGGACAACTCCTACGAGCAGTACTTC,CAIRDNSYEQYF,-,TRBV10-3,TRBJ2-7,-
TGTGCCAGCAGTGAAAGGGGGAGGAGCACTGAAGCTTTCTTT,CASSERGRSTEAFF,-,TRBV6-1,TRBJ1-1,-
TGTGCCAGCAGTTACTCGAATTCACCCCTCCACTTT,CASSYSNSPLHF,-,TRBV6-5,TRBJ1-6,-
TGCGCCAGCAGCTGGGCCCCAGGGACTAACACTGAAGCTTTCTTT,CASSWAPGTNTEAFF,-,TRBV5-1,TRBJ1-1,-
TGCGCCAGCAGTTCTGGTGCGAACACCGGGGAGCTGTTTTTT,CASSSGANTGELFF,-,TRBV5-1,TRBJ2-2,-